Each of the 15 T cell receptor beta chains below was sequenced from the same sample in a study of memory CD4+ T cells and cytomegalovirus serostatus. The sort gate was single viable CD3+CD4+CD8-CD45RO+ cells for memory CD4+ T cells. The repertoire was sequenced with immunoSEQ multiplex PCR; TCRdb's copy has only in-frame clones and lacks some. The sample includes about 40,000 clones, about 85% of them seen just once. The source material was memory CD4+ T cells from blood. The receptors originated from an adult in good health and CMV-seronegative.

The DNA for the CDR3 is TGTGCCAGCAGTTCGCGGGGTAGCGGGGAAATTTACAATGAGCAGTTCTTC. It yields the protein CASSSRGSGEIYNEQFF. This chain joins TRBV7-8 and TRBJ2-1; 8 bases are shared with TRBD2. CDR3 length: 17 amino acids. The germline V gene encodes CDR1 SGHVS and CDR2 FQNEAQ. With V trimmed by 6 bases and J by 4 bases, 14 bases remained unmatched.

V gene TRBV6-5 combines with J gene TRBJ2-5; D unresolved. CDR3 length: 14 amino acids. The V gene lost 2 bases and the J gene lost 5 bases, with 12 bases spanning the gap. Germline values: CDR1 MNHEY, CDR2 SVGAGI. The CDR3 DNA reads TGTGCCAGCAGTTACAGCGCCTTCGGGGAGACCCAGTACTTC. It is translated as CASSYSAFGETQYF.

The chain joins TRBV9 to TRBJ2-3; 12 bases agree with TRBD2. This CDR3 is 19 amino acids long. Germline V CDR1 and CDR2: SGDLS, YYNGEE. Trimming at V came to 2 bases and at J to 1 base, leaving 11 bases not matched to a gene. The CDR3 DNA follows: TGTGCCAGCAGCGTGACTAGCGGGGGTTGGAGTAGGGGCACAGATACGCAGTATTTT. Translated, it gives CASSVTSGGWSRGTDTQYF.

The rearrangement links TRBV4-1 to TRBJ2-5, with 9 bases fitting TRBD2. CDR3 length equals 17 residues. The V gene's germline CDR1 is MGHRA and CDR2 YSYEKL. J was trimmed by 2 bases and V by 0 bases; bases with no gene match: 7. The CDR3 region is CASSQDMELAGQETQYF. The CDR3, as DNA: TGCGCCAGCAGCCAAGATATGGAACTAGCGGGTCAAGAGACCCAGTACTTC.

The chain recombines TRBV6-5 with TRBJ1-4, with D possibly being TRBD1 (5 bases). Germline CDR1 is MNHEY and CDR2 is SVGAGI. The CDR3 is 14 amino acids. V lost 5 bases and J 4 bases, leaving 11 bases between the germline ends. The CDR3 region is CASSRGGLNEKLFF. Here the CDR3 DNA reads TGTGCCAGCAGTAGGGGAGGGCTTAATGAAAAACTGTTTTTT.

This chain connects TRBV27 to TRBJ2-5; maybe TRBD2 (6 bases). Germline loops: CDR1 MNHEY, CDR2 SMNVEV (reference sequence). Trimming pared 5 bases from V and 9 bases from J, leaving 25 bases between. The CDR3 covers 16 residues. CDR3 sequence reads: CASSPLGTGPPVAQYF. As DNA, the CDR3 is TGTGCCAGCAGTCCACTCGGGACTGGACCGCCGGTGGCCCAGTACTTC.

This chain joins TRBV19 and TRBJ1-2, with D tentatively TRBD1 (6 bases). The V gene lost 3 bases and the J gene lost 8 bases, with 16 bases spanning the gap. This CDR3 has 14 amino acids. Germline V CDR1 and CDR2: LNHDA, SQIVND (reference sequence). CDR3 in amino acids: CASSIGGARGGYTF. The CDR3 DNA reads TGTGCCAGTAGTATCGGCGGGGCCAGGGGAGGCTACACCTTC.

V usage is TRBV21-1 and J usage is TRBJ2-1; the table's D call of TRBD1 was not tested on the DNA. TRBV21-1 is flagged as a pseudogene. CDR3 length: 15 amino acids. The CDR3 sequence: CASSKVTGGRHEQFF. The DNA for the CDR3 is TGTGCCAGCAGCAAAGTGACAGGGGGCCGCCATGAGCAGTTCTTC.

This clone was observed once. The chain links TRBV28 to TRBJ1-2, with a weak D call TRBD1 (6 bases). The CDR3 loop spans 14 amino acids. V was shortened by 6 bases and J by 10 bases, with 21 bases between the two germline ends. Germline lookup yields CDR1 MDHEN and CDR2 SYDVKM. The CDR3 nucleotides read TGTGCCAGCAGCCGCTTGTGGGGGCGCCTCGACTACACCTTC. Amino acids: CASSRLWGRLDYTF.

The gene calls are TRBV7-9 and TRBJ2-1; a possible D gene is TRBD1 (6 bases). The germline CDR1 and CDR2 sequences are SEHNR and FQNEAQ (reference sequence). Deletions cut 5 bases from V and 6 bases from J, with 17 bases between. This CDR3 spans 15 amino acids. The CDR3 sequence: CASSQRQAQSNEQFF. In DNA, the CDR3 is TGTGCCAGCAGCCAGCGACAGGCCCAATCCAATGAGCAGTTCTTC. Filled out from reference TRBV7-9 and TRBJ2-1, the complete variable domain reads DTGVSQNPRHKITKRGQNVTFRCDPISEHNRLYWYRQTLGQGPEFLTYFQNEAQLEKSRLLSDRFSAERPKGSFSTLEIQRTEQGDSAMYLCASSQRQAQSNEQFFGPGTRLTVL.

A word on this clone: One end of the junction fails to match germline, which may point to a read error. V usage is TRBV5-4 and J usage is TRBJ1-1; 9 nucleotides align to TRBD1. The CDR3 has 15 amino acids. Germline V gene lookup returns CDR1 SGHNT and CDR2 YYREEE (reference sequence). DNA of the CDR3: TGCGCCAGCAGCCAACTTACAGGGGGCGGCACTGAAGCTTTCTTT. The encoded protein is CASSQLTGGGTEAFF.

V gene TRBV6-6 combines with J gene TRBJ1-6, with 7 bases that match TRBD1. V shed 10 bases and J 6 bases; nucleotides not matched to a gene: 9. The CDR3 runs to 14 residues. CDR1 and CDR2 (germline): MNHNY, SVGAGI (reference sequence). The DNA for the CDR3 is TGTGCCACCGCCGAGGGACAGACTAATTCACCCCTCCACTTT. Its translation: CATAEGQTNSPLHF.

The CDR3 DNA is TGTGCCAGCGGGGGGGAGACAGCGTCCACCGGGGAGCTGTTTTTT. Amino acid sequence: CASGGETASTGELFF. The chain recombines TRBV2 with TRBJ2-2, with 7 positions matching TRBD2. V gave up 8 bases and J gave up 4 bases; unmatched junction bases: 10. This CDR3 has 15 amino acids. Germline CDR1 is SNHLY and CDR2 is FYNNEI.

This clone has a single count. The chain uses TRBV7-8 and TRBJ1-1, with D tentatively TRBD1 (6 bases). V was shortened by 4 bases and J by 5 bases, with 11 bases between the two germline ends. CDR1 and CDR2 from the germline V gene are SGHVS and FQNEAQ. The CDR3 extends over 13 amino acids. The DNA for the CDR3 is TGTGCCAGCAGCTCAGGGCAGGGGACTGAAGCTTTCTTT. The encoded protein is CASSSGQGTEAFF.

The rearrangement joins TRBV4-1 to TRBJ2-1, with 11 bases lining up with TRBD2. Germline V lookup: CDR1 MGHRA, CDR2 YSYEKL. V lost 0 bases to trimming and J lost 8 bases; unmatched junction nucleotides: 9. The CDR3 sequence is 17 residues long. The chain's CDR3 is CASSQELGYSGGDEQFF. The DNA of the CDR3 is TGCGCCAGCAGCCAAGAACTCGGATATAGCGGGGGGGATGAGCAGTTCTTC.